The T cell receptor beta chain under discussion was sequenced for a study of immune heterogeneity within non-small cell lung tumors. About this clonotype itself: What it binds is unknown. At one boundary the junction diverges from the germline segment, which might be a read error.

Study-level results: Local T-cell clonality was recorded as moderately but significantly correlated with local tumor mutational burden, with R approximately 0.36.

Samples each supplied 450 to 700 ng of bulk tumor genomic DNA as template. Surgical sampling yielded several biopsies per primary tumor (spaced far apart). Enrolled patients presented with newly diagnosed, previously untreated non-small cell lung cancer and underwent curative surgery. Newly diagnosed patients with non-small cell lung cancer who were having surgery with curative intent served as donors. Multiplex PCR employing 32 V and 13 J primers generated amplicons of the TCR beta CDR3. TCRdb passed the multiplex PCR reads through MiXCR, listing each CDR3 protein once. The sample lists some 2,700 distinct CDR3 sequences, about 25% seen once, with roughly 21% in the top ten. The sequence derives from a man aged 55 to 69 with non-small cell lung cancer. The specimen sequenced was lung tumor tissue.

CDR3 sequence: CASSQEWTNTVELFF. For the CDR3, the DNA is TGCGCCAGCAGCCAAGAATGGACTAACACCGTGGAGTTGTTTTTT. This sequence joins TRBV4-1 and TRBJ2-2, with D maybe TRBD2 (6 bases). The CDR3 has 15 amino acids. Per the germline V gene, CDR1 is MGHRA and CDR2 is YSYEKL.